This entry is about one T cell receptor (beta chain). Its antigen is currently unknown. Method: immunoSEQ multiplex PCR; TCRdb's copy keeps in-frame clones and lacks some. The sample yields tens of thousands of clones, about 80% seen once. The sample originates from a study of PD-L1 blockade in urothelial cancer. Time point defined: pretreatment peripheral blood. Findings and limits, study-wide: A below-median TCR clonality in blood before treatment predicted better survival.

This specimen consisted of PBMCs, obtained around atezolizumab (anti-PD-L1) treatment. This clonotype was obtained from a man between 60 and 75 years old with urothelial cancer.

CDR3 protein: CASSTTGGASGYTF. CDR3 in DNA: TGTGCCAGCAGCACGACAGGGGGCGCGAGTGGCTACACCTTC. V usage is TRBV4-2 and J usage is TRBJ1-2, with 10 bases that match TRBD1. In germline, CDR1 is LGHNA, CDR2 YNFKEQ. CDR3 length: 14 residues. Losses at the gene ends were 5 bases for V and 7 bases for J; bases not matched to a gene: 7.